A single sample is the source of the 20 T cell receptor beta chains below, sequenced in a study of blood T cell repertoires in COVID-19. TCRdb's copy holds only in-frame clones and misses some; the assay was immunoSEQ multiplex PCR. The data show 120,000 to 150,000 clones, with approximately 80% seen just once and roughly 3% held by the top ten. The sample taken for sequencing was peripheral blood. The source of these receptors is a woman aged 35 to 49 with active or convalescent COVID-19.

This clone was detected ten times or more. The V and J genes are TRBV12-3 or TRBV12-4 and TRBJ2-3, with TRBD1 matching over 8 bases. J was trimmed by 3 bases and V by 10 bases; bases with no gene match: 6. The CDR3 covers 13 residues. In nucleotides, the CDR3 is TGTGCCATCGCGGACAGGGCTACAGATACGCAGTATTTT. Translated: CAIADRATDTQYF.

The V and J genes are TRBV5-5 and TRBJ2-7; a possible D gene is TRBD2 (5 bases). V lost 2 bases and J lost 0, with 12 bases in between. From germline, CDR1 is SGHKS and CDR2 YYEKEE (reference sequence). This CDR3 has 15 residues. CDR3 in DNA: TGTGCCAGCAGCTTCCGAATTAGCGACTCCTACGAGCAGTACTTC. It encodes CASSFRISDSYEQYF. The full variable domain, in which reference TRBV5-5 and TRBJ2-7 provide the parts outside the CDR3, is DAGVTQSPTHLIKTRGQQVTLRCSPISGHKSVSWYQQVLGQGPQFIFQYYEKEERGRGNFPDRFSARQFPNYSSELNVNALLLGDSALYLCASSFRISDSYEQYFGPGTRLTVT.

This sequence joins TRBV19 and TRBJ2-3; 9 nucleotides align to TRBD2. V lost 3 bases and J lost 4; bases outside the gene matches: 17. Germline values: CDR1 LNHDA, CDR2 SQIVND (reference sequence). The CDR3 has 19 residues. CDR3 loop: CASSIGQIISGGTPDTQYF. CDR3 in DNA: TGTGCCAGTAGTATTGGGCAGATTATTAGCGGGGGTACCCCAGATACGCAGTATTTT.

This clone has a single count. This CDR3 reads CASSQGGTGTYEQYF. In DNA form, the CDR3 reads TGTGCCAGCAGCCAAGGGGGGACAGGGACCTACGAGCAGTACTTC. J is TRBJ2-7 and V is TRBV3-1 (or the pseudogene TRBV3-2), with TRBD1 identical over 9 bases. Germline V gene lookup returns CDR1 LGHDT and CDR2 YNNKEL (reference sequence). The CDR3 consists of 15 residues. V shed 1 base, J shed 2 bases, and the junction held 3 bases outside the gene matches.

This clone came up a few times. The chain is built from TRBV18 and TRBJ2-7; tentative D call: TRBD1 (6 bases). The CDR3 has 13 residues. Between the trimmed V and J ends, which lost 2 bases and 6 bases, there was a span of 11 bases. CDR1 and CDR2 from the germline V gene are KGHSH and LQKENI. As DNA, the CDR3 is TGTGCCAGCTCACCAGGGCAGGGGAGCGAGCAGTACTTC. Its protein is CASSPGQGSEQYF. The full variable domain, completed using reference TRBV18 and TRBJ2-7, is NAGVMQNPRHLVRRRGQEARLRCSPMKGHSHVYWYRQLPEEGLKFMVYLQKENIIDESGMPKERFSAEFPKEGPSILRIQQVVRGDSAAYFCASSPGQGSEQYFGPGTRLTVT.

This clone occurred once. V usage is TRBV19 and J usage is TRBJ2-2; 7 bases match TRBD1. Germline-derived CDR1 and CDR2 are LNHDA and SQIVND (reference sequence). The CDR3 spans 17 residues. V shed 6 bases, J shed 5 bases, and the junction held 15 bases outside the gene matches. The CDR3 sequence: CASRVQPAGGRTGELFF. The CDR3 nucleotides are TGTGCCAGTAGAGTTCAACCGGCAGGGGGTCGGACCGGGGAGCTGTTTTTT.

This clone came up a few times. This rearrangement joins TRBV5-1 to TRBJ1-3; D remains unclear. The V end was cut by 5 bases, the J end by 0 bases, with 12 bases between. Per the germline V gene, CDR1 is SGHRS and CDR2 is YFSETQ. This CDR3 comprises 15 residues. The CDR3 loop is CASREEPHSGNTIYF. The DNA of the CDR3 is TGCGCCAGCAGGGAGGAACCTCACTCTGGAAACACCATATATTTT.

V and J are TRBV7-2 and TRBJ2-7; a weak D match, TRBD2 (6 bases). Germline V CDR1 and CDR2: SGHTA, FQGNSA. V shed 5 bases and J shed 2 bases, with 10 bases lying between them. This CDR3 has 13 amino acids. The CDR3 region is CASSGAGTYEQYF. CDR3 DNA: TGTGCCAGCAGCGGGGCGGGAACCTACGAGCAGTACTTC.

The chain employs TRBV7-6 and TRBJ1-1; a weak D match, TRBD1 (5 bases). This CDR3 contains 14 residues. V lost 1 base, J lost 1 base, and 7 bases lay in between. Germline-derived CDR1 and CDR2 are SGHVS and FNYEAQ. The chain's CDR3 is CASSLGGSNTEAFF. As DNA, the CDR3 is TGTGCCAGCAGCTTAGGGGGCTCGAACACTGAAGCTTTCTTT.

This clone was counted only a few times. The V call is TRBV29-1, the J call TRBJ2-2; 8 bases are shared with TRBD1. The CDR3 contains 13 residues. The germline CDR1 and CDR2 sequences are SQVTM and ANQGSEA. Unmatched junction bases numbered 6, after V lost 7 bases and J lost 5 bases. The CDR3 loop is CSADRGQTGELFF. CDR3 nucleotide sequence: TGCAGCGCTGACAGGGGTCAGACCGGGGAGCTGTTTTTT.

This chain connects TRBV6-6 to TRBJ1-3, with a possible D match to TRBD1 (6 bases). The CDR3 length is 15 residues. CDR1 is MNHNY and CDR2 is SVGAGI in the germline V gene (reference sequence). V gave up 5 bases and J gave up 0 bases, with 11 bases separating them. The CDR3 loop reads CASSLDRVSGNTIYF. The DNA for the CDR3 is TGTGCCAGCAGTCTGGACAGAGTCTCTGGAAACACCATATATTTT.

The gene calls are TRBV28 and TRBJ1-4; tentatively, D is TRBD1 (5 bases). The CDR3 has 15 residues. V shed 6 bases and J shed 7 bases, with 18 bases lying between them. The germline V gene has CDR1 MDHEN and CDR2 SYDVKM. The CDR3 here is CASSPPGEVGEKLFF. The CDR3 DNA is TGTGCCAGCAGCCCTCCGGGGGAAGTAGGTGAAAAACTGTTTTTT. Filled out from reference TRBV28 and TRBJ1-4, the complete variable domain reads DVKVTQSSRYLVKRTGEKVFLECVQDMDHENMFWYRQDPGLGLRLIYFSYDVKMKEKGDIPEGYSVSREKKERFSLILESASTNQTSMYLCASSPPGEVGEKLFFGSGTQLSVL.

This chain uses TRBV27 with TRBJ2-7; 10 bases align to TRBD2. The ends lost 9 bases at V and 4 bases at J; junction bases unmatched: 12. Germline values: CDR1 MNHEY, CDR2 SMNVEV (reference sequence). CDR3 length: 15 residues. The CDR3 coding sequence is TGTGCCAGTGAGCGGGAGGGCCGGGATTTTTACGAGCAGTACTTC. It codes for CASEREGRDFYEQYF.

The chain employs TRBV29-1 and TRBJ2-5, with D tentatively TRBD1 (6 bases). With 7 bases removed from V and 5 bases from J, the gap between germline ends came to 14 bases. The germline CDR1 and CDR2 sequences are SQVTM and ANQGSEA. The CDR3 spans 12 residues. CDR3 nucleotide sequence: TGCAGCGCCGGCAGGGGTGGTGAGACCCAGTACTTC. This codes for CSAGRGGETQYF. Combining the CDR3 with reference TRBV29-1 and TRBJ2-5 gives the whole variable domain SAVISQKPSRDICQRGTSLTIQCQVDSQVTMMFWYRQQPGQSLTLIATANQGSEATYESGFVIDKFPISRPNLTFSTLTVSNMSPEDSSIYLCSAGRGGETQYFGPGTRLLVL.

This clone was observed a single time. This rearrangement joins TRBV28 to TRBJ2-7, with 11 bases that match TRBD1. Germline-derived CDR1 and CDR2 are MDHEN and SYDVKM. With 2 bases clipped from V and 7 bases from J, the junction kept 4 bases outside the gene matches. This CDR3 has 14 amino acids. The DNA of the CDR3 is TGTGCCAGCAGTTTAAGGACAGGGGGCAATGAGCAGTACTTC. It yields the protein CASSLRTGGNEQYF.

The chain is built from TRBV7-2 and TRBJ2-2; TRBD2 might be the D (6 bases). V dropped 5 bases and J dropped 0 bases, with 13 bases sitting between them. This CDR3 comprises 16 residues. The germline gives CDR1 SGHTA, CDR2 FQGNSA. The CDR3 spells CASSQWRVANTGELFF. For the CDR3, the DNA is TGTGCCAGCAGCCAGTGGAGGGTGGCGAACACCGGGGAGCTGTTTTTT. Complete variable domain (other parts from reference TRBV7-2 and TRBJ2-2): GAGVSQSPSNKVTEKGKDVELRCDPISGHTALYWYRQSLGQGLEFLIYFQGNSAPDKSGLPSDRFSAERTGGSVSTLTIQRTQQEDSAVYLCASSQWRVANTGELFFGEGSRLTVL.

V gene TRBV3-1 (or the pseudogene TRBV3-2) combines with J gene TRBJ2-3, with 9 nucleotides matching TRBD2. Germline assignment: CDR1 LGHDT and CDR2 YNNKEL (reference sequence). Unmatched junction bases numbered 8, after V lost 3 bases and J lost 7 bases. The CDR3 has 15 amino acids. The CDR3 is CASSQSAGGPNTQYF. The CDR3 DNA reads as TGTGCCAGCAGCCAGTCAGCGGGAGGTCCGAATACGCAGTATTTT.

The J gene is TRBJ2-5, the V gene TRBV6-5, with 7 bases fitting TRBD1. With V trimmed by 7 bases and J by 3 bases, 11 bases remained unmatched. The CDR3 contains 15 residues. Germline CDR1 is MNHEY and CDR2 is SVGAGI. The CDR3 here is CASNDDTGTEETQYF. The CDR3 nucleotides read TGTGCCAGCAACGACGACACCGGGACAGAAGAGACCCAGTACTTC.

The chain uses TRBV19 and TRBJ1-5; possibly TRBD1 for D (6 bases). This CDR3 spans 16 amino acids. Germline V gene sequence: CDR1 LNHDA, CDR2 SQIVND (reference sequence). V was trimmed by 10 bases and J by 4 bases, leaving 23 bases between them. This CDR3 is CATRTPGTGWNQPQHF. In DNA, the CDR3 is TGTGCCACCAGAACGCCGGGAACAGGGTGGAATCAGCCCCAGCATTTT. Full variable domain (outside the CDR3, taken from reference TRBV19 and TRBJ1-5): DGGITQSPKYLFRKEGQNVTLSCEQNLNHDAMYWYRQDPGQGLRLIYYSQIVNDFQKGDIAEGYSVSREKKESFPLTVTSAQKNPTAFYLCATRTPGTGWNQPQHFGDGTRLSIL.

The DNA for the CDR3 is TGTGCCAGCAGCGCACGACAGGACCCCTGGAATTCACCCCTCCACTTT. Its protein product is CASSARQDPWNSPLHF. J is TRBJ1-6 and V is TRBV11-1; maybe TRBD1 (6 bases). CDR1 is SGHAT and CDR2 is FQDESV in the germline V gene (reference sequence). Trimming took 5 bases from V and 7 from J, leaving 18 bases between them. The CDR3 has 16 residues.